This T cell receptor (beta chain) derives from a study of cytomegalovirus exposure and HLA in healthy donors. CDR3 length equals 12 residues. Per germline, CDR1 MDHEN and CDR2 SYDVKM. Trimming removed 5 bases from V and 12 bases from J; junction bases left unmatched: 8. Primers included in the PCR were 60 Vbeta and 13 Jbeta primers. Data came from immunoSEQ multiplex PCR; TCRdb stores just in-frame clones and leaves some out. The top ten hold roughly 7.7% of the sample, which has fewer than 100,000 clones, roughly 80% seen once. The specimen sequenced was PBMCs. This clonotype originated in a man between 40 and 49 years old in good health and CMV-seropositive. The chain is built from TRBV28 and TRBJ1-1, with TRBD1 matching 8 bases. This CDR3 is CASSLRGRRTFF. CDR3 coding DNA: TGTGCCAGCAGTCTCAGGGGGCGCCGAACTTTCTTT.